The entry below gives a single T cell receptor (beta chain) sequence along with its context. Indicated time point: pretreatment peripheral blood. This specimen comes from a study of PD-L1 blockade in urothelial cancer. Germline assignment: CDR1 SEHNR and CDR2 FQNEAQ (reference sequence). The length of the CDR3 is 12 residues. Germline trimming cut 3 bases from V and 6 bases from J; bases unmatched to any gene: 1. Templates that were synthetic TCR analogs were spiked into each PCR. TCRdb's table, derived via immunoSEQ multiplex PCR, lists solely in-frame clones and lacks some. The sample records about 130,000 clones, approximately 84% being singletons.

This sequence was found in a man over 45 with urothelial cancer. The gene calls are TRBV7-9 and TRBJ1-2, with 7 positions matching TRBD1. Sequencing used PBMCs, obtained around atezolizumab (anti-PD-L1) treatment. CDR3 nucleotide sequence: TGTGCCAGCAGCTTGGACAGGAATGGCTACACCTTC. Residues: CASSLDRNGYTF. The variable domain in full, completed from reference TRBV7-9 and TRBJ1-2, reads DTGVSQNPRHKITKRGQNVTFRCDPISEHNRLYWYRQTLGQGPEFLTYFQNEAQLEKSRLLSDRFSAERPKGSFSTLEIQRTEQGDSAMYLCASSLDRNGYTFGSGTRLTVV.